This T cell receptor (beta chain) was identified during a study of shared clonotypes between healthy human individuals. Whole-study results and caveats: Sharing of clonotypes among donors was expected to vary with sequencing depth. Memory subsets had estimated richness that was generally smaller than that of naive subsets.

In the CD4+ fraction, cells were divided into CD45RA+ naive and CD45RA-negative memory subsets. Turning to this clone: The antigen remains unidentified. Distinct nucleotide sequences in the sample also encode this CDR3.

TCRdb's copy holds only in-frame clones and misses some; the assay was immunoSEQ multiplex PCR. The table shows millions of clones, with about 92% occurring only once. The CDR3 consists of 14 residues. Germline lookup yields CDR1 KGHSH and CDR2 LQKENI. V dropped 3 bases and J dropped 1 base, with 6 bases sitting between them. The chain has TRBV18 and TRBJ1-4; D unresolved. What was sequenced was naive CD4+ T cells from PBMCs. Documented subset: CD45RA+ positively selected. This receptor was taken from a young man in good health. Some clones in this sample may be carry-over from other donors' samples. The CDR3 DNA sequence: TGTGCCAGCTCACCTGGGGTAACTAATGAAAAACTGTTTTTT. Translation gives CASSPGVTNEKLFF.